This TCR beta chain appears in the sequencing data of a study of cytomegalovirus exposure and HLA in healthy donors. Use of 60 Vbeta and 13 Jbeta primers characterized the PCR. The method was immunoSEQ multiplex PCR; TCRdb's version includes in-frame clones alone and lacks a portion of them. Counted here are about 170,000 clones, over 80% occurring once; the ten biggest clones make up about 1.2%. Overall study results and limits: In a later analysis, compared with equally common non-associated chains, HLA-associated beta chains were more expanded. The number of N-insertions in an Asian-associated ancestry cluster was reportedly below the roughly 700-donor mean in a later analysis. Further analysis was carried out later, and it showed several of the most significant clusters appearing linked to common viral pathogens.

With regard to this clone: As yet, its antigen is unknown.

The J segment lost 2 bases and the V segment lost 5 bases, leaving 24 bases of the junction unmatched. The CDR3 runs to 21 residues. The germline gives CDR1 SGHVS, CDR2 FNYEAQ. The chain combines TRBV7-6 with TRBJ1-5, with 7 positions matching TRBD1. The TCR originated in a boy between 2 and 15 years old in good health and CMV-seronegative. The sample taken for sequencing was PBMCs. In DNA form, the CDR3 reads TGTGCCAGCAGCCCAAAGACGATGAGACAGGGAGGCGTAGCTGGCAATCAGCCCCAGCATTTT. Translating it yields CASSPKTMRQGGVAGNQPQHF.